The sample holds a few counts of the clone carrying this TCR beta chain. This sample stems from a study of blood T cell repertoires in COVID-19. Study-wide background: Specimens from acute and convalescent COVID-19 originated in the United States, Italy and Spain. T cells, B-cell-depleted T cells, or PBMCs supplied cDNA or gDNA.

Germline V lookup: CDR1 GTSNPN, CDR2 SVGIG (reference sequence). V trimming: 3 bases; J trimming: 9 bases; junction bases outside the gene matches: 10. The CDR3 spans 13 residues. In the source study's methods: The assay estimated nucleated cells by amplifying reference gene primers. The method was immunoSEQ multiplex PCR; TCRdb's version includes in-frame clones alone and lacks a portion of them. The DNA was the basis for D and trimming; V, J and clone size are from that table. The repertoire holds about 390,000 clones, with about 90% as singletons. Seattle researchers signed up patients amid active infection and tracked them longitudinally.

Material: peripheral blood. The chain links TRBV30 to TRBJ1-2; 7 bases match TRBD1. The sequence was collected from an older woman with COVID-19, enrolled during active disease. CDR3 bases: TGTGCCTGGAGCTCGGGACAGAGGGATAGCTACACCTTC. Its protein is CAWSSGQRDSYTF. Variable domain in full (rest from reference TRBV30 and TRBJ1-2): SQTIHQWPATLVQPVGSPLSLECTVEGTSNPNLYWYRQAAGRGLQLLFYSVGIGQISSEVPQNLSASRPQDRQFILSSKKLLLSDSGFYLCAWSSGQRDSYTFGSGTRLTVV.